This note documents a single T cell receptor beta chain sequence. Its antigen remains unidentified. As defined, naive CD8 cells were CD45RO-negative and positively selected for CCR7, with terminally differentiated effector memory CD45RA+ cells excluded. Generated by immunoSEQ multiplex PCR, the TCRdb table keeps only in-frame clones and is missing some. The sample holds some 2.1 million clones, over 85% seen once. This entry is derived from a study of shared clonotypes between healthy human individuals. For the study at large: For every donor, three CD4 naive, three CD4 memory, two CD8 naive and one CD8 memory plates were used. Findings and limits, study-wide: Naive subsets usually exceeded memory subsets in estimated richness.

With V trimmed by 5 bases and J by 0 bases, 8 bases remained unmatched. The CDR3 is 17 amino acids. CDR1 MDHEN and CDR2 SYDVKM come from the germline V gene. The TCR originated in a man between 18 and 29 years old in good health. Some clones in this sample may be carry-over from other donors' samples. The chain is built from TRBV28 and TRBJ1-4; TRBD1 agrees at 8 bases. The sequencing input was naive CD8+ T cells from PBMCs. The CDR3 bases are TGTGCCAGCAGTCCGGACAGGGAGGGGGCAACTAATGAAAAACTGTTTTTT. Translating it yields CASSPDREGATNEKLFF.